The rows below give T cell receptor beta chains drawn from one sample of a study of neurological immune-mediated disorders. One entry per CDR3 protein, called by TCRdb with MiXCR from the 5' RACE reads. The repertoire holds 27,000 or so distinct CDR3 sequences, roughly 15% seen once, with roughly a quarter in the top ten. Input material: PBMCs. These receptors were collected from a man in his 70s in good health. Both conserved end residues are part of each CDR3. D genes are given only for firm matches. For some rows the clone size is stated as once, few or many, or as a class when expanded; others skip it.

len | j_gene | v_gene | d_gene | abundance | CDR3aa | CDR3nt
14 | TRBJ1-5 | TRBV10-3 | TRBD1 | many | CASRQGLGNQPQHF | TGTGCCAGTCGACAGGGTTTGGGGAATCAGCCCCAGCATTTT
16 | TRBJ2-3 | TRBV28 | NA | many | CASSPPGARYGDTQYF | TGTGCCAGCAGCCCCCCAGGGGCCCGATATGGAGATACGCAGTATTTT
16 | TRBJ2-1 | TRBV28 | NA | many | CASSQGFSSSYNEQFF | TGTGCCAGCAGTCAGGGGTTTTCGAGCTCCTACAATGAGCAGTTCTTC
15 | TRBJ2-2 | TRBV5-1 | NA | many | CASSLAGRSTGELFF | TGCGCCAGCAGCTTGGCAGGGAGGAGCACCGGGGAGCTGTTTTTT
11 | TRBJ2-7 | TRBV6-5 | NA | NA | CASRTSFEQYF | TGTGCCAGCAGAACGAGTTTCGAACAGTACTTC
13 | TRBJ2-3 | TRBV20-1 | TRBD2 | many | CSARAGTTDTQYF | TGCAGTGCTAGAGCCGGGACTACTGATACGCAGTATTTT
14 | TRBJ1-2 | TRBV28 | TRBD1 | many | CASSGDRNGYGYTF | TGTGCCAGCAGTGGGGACAGAAACGGCTATGGCTACACCTTC
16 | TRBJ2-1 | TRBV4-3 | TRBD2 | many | CASSQGVAGAYNEQFF | TGCGCCAGCAGCCAAGGCGTAGCGGGGGCCTACAATGAGCAGTTCTTC
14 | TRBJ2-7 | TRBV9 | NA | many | CASATSGVAYEQYF | TGTGCCAGCGCGACCTCAGGGGTCGCCTACGAGCAGTACTTC
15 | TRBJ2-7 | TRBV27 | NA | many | CASSLGGAPSYEQYF | TGTGCCAGCAGTTTAGGAGGGGCCCCATCTTACGAGCAGTACTTC
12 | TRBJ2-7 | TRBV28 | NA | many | CASSVQTYEQYF | TGTGCCAGCAGTGTCCAGACCTACGAGCAGTACTTC